What follows are 32 T cell receptor beta chains derived from one specimen sequenced in a study of shared T cell receptors in the human thymus. Assay used: immunoSEQ multiplex PCR; TCRdb lists only in-frame clones, some missing. Here the sample spans 55,000 to 75,000 clones, nearly 95% being singletons. The sequenced material came from thymocytes. These receptors were obtained from a human donor.

The genes are TRBV6-1 and TRBJ1-2; tentative D call: TRBD1 (5 bases). V gave up 6 bases and J gave up 4 bases, with 9 bases separating them. The germline V gene encodes CDR1 MNHNS and CDR2 SASEGT. The CDR3 runs 12 residues. The CDR3 sequence is CASRQGGYGYTF. CDR3 sequence (DNA): TGTGCCAGCAGGCAGGGTGGCTATGGCTACACCTTC.

The chain has TRBV7-8 and TRBJ1-2, with no clear D. V lost 5 bases to trimming and J lost 5 bases, with 12 bases between them. The CDR3 is made up of 13 amino acids. CDR1 and CDR2 from the germline V gene are SGHVS and FQNEAQ. This CDR3 reads CASSPGVEYGYTF. The DNA of the CDR3 is TGTGCCAGCAGCCCCGGGGTGGAATATGGCTACACCTTC.

This chain's CDR3 is CASSLGQQETQYF. CDR3 nucleotide sequence: TGTGCCAGCAGCTTAGGGCAGCAAGAGACCCAGTACTTC. This chain connects TRBV7-2 to TRBJ2-5; D unclear. Germline loops: CDR1 SGHTA, CDR2 FQGNSA. V lost 1 base and J 2 bases, leaving 5 bases between the germline ends. The CDR3 contains 13 residues.

This rearrangement joins TRBV18 to TRBJ2-1, with 11 bases fitting TRBD2. Trimming removed 2 bases from V and 7 bases from J; junction bases left unmatched: 7. The CDR3 is 16 residues long. Germline V gene data show CDR1 as KGHSH and CDR2 as LQKENI. The CDR3 nucleotides are TGTGCCAGCTCACCAGTTACGACTAGCGGGGCTAATGAGCAGTTCTTC. Residues: CASSPVTTSGANEQFF. The full variable domain, with the rest looked up from reference TRBV18 and TRBJ2-1, is NAGVMQNPRHLVRRRGQEARLRCSPMKGHSHVYWYRQLPEEGLKFMVYLQKENIIDESGMPKERFSAEFPKEGPSILRIQQVVRGDSAAYFCASSPVTTSGANEQFFGPGTRLTVL.

This chain joins TRBV14 and TRBJ1-4; possibly TRBD1 for D (5 bases). Per the germline V gene, CDR1 is SGHDN and CDR2 is FVKESK. This CDR3 comprises 14 residues. The V and J ends lost 3 bases and 3 bases respectively, with 8 bases between them. The CDR3 reads CASSQGVANEKLFF. The CDR3 coding sequence is TGTGCCAGCAGCCAGGGGGTCGCTAATGAAAAACTGTTTTTT.

This rearrangement joins TRBV5-1 to TRBJ2-5; 9 bases are a match to TRBD1. V lost 1 base to trimming and J lost 3 bases; unmatched junction nucleotides: 1. The CDR3 has 14 amino acids. CDR1 and CDR2 (germline): SGHRS, YFSETQ. The CDR3 DNA sequence: TGCGCCAGCAGCTTGAGGGACAGGGAAGAGACCCAGTACTTC. Encoded protein: CASSLRDREETQYF.

A single count supports this clone. The chain uses TRBV15 and TRBJ1-5, with TRBD1 as a possible D gene (5 bases). The CDR3 contains 24 residues. Trimming took 6 bases from V and 0 from J, leaving 39 bases between them. Germline lookup yields CDR1 LNHNV and CDR2 YYDKDF (reference sequence). The CDR3 sequence: CATSRAAGTKSAVDHVYSNQPQHF. Written as DNA, the CDR3 is TGTGCCACCAGTCGGGCCGCCGGGACTAAGTCGGCGGTGGACCACGTTTATAGCAATCAGCCCCAGCATTTT. The complete variable domain, with remaining parts taken from reference TRBV15 and TRBJ1-5, reads DAMVIQNPRYQVTQFGKPVTLSCSQTLNHNVMYWYQQKSSQAPKLLFHYYDKDFNNEADTPDNFQSRRPNTSFCFLDIRSPGLGDTAMYLCATSRAAGTKSAVDHVYSNQPQHFGDGTRLSIL.

This clone was seen only once. The chain joins TRBV9 to TRBJ2-3; possibly TRBD2 for D (5 bases). The length of the CDR3 is 14 residues. V shed 3 bases and J shed 2 bases, with 10 bases lying between them. CDR1 is SGDLS and CDR2 is YYNGEE in the germline V gene. The CDR3 region is CASSDGIFTDTQYF. The DNA of the CDR3 is TGTGCCAGCAGCGACGGGATCTTCACAGATACGCAGTATTTT.

This sequence joins TRBV28 and TRBJ1-5, with D possibly TRBD1 on 6 matching bases. This CDR3 region has 17 residues. CDR1 MDHEN and CDR2 SYDVKM come from the germline V gene. V lost 2 bases to trimming and J lost 0 bases, with 14 bases between them. This CDR3 reads CASSLPPRGFSNQPQHF. CDR3 coding DNA: TGTGCCAGCAGTTTACCTCCCAGGGGATTTAGCAATCAGCCCCAGCATTTT.

This clone appeared a single time. The rearrangement uses TRBV7-9 and TRBJ2-5; TRBD1 is a possible D gene (5 bases). The CDR3 has 17 residues. Trimming stripped 1 base from V and 3 bases from J, with 18 bases between. Germline values: CDR1 SEHNR, CDR2 FQNEAQ (reference sequence). CDR3 bases: TGTGCCAGCAGCTTAGTGTGTATGCAGGGAAGGGAAGAGACCCAGTACTTC. Protein: CASSLVCMQGREETQYF.

The rearrangement uses TRBV6-6 and TRBJ1-4; 7 nucleotides agree with TRBD1. Germline V CDR1 and CDR2: MNHNY, SVGAGI (reference sequence). This CDR3 has 13 amino acids. The junction had 3 bases not matched to a gene; V was cut back by 5 bases and J by 6 bases. The CDR3 sequence is CASSRTGHEKLFF. CDR3 bases: TGTGCCAGCAGTCGGACAGGACATGAAAAACTGTTTTTT.

The rearrangement joins TRBV5-8 to TRBJ2-3; D might be TRBD2 (5 bases). Trimming removed 7 bases from V and 2 bases from J, with 20 bases in between. This CDR3 is built from 16 residues. The germline CDR1 and CDR2 sequences are SGHTS and YDEGEE. CDR3 nucleotides: TGTGCCAGCTCCCCGGAGGTGGAAAGGGTCACAGATACGCAGTATTTT. Translating it yields CASSPEVERVTDTQYF.

The V gene is TRBV28, the J gene TRBJ1-6, with D possibly being TRBD1 (6 bases). This CDR3 region has 14 residues. V lost 6 bases and J 6 bases, leaving 12 bases between the germline ends. The germline gives CDR1 MDHEN, CDR2 SYDVKM. CDR3 in DNA: TGTGCCAGCAGCTTAGGGGGAATTAATTCACCCCTCCACTTT. It specifies CASSLGGINSPLHF.

The rearrangement joins TRBV5-1 to TRBJ1-2; D remains ambiguous. This CDR3 region has 18 residues. Germline CDR1 is SGHRS and CDR2 is YFSETQ. Trimming took off 3 bases at V and 3 bases at J, with 24 bases between the two ends. As DNA, the CDR3 is TGCGCCAGCAGCTCACCCGCCGAGGCACCGAACCCCGACTATGGCTACACCTTC. Its translation: CASSSPAEAPNPDYGYTF.

This chain uses TRBV11-3 with TRBJ2-3; D is uncertain. Germline CDR1 reads SGHNT; CDR2 reads YENEEA. V dropped 5 bases and J dropped 4 bases, with 22 bases sitting between them. This CDR3 is built from 17 residues. The CDR3 loop reads CASSLCGCGVGADTQYF. CDR3 bases: TGTGCCAGCAGCCTATGTGGATGCGGCGTTGGGGCAGATACGCAGTATTTT. Using reference TRBV11-3 and TRBJ2-3 for the parts outside the CDR3, the full variable domain is EAGVVQSPRYKIIEKKQPVAFWCNPISGHNTLYWYLQNLGQGPELLIRYENEEAVDDSQLPKDRFSAERLKGVDSTLKIQPAELGDSAVYLCASSLCGCGVGADTQYFGPGTRLTVL.

The rearrangement uses TRBV5-1 and TRBJ1-5, with D possibly TRBD1 on 5 matching bases. Per the germline V gene, CDR1 is SGHRS and CDR2 is YFSETQ. Trimming removed 7 bases from V and 0 bases from J, with 14 bases in between. The CDR3 length is 15 residues. CDR3 protein: CASRPGDASNQPQHF. CDR3 DNA sequence: TGCGCCAGCCGCCCCGGGGACGCTAGCAATCAGCCCCAGCATTTT. The whole variable domain, remainder taken from reference TRBV5-1 and TRBJ1-5, is KAGVTQTPRYLIKTRGQQVTLSCSPISGHRSVSWYQQTPGQGLQFLFEYFSETQRNKGNFPGRFSGRQFSNSRSEMNVSTLELGDSALYLCASRPGDASNQPQHFGDGTRLSIL.

The J gene is TRBJ1-4, the V gene TRBV9; TRBD1 might be the D (5 bases). V lost 0 bases and J 3 bases, leaving 15 bases between the germline ends. CDR3 length: 17 amino acids. Germline CDR1 is SGDLS and CDR2 is YYNGEE. The CDR3 DNA reads as TGTGCCAGCAGCGTAGCGGGGGGGTGCGCAGCTAATGAAAAACTGTTTTTT. Amino acid sequence: CASSVAGGCAANEKLFF.

CDR3 sequence: CASSLQGRETQYF. The CDR3 DNA is TGTGCCAGCAGCTTACAGGGGCGGGAGACCCAGTACTTC. The chain has TRBV7-8 and TRBJ2-5; D possibly corresponds to TRBD1 (6 bases). The CDR3 runs 13 residues. Per germline, CDR1 SGHVS and CDR2 FQNEAQ. The V and J ends lost 2 bases and 5 bases respectively, with 9 bases between them.

The J gene is TRBJ2-3, the V gene TRBV9, with 7 bases aligning to TRBD1. CDR3 length: 15 residues. V was pared by 0 bases and J by 2 bases, with 3 bases of the junction left unmatched. Germline values: CDR1 SGDLS, CDR2 YYNGEE. CDR3 in amino acids: CASSVEGQFTDTQYF. DNA for the CDR3: TGTGCCAGCAGCGTAGAGGGACAGTTCACAGATACGCAGTATTTT.

The chain is built from TRBV20-1 and TRBJ2-7, with D perhaps matching TRBD1 (5 bases). In germline, CDR1 is DFQATT, CDR2 SNEGSKA (reference sequence). The germline V and J ends were trimmed by 4 bases and 3 bases, with 7 bases remaining between them. This CDR3 is built from 11 residues. The CDR3 spells CSATGIYEQYF. The CDR3 region has the DNA TGCAGTGCTACAGGGATCTACGAGCAGTACTTC.

Only a few counts were recorded for this clone. The DNA of the CDR3 is TGTGCCAGCAGCCTAAACCCCGGACAGCGAGAAGCTTTCTTT. Protein: CASSLNPGQREAFF. V gene TRBV14 combines with J gene TRBJ1-1; maybe TRBD1 (6 bases). The CDR3 length is 14 residues. CDR1 and CDR2 (germline): SGHDN, FVKESK. With 4 bases removed from V and 8 bases from J, the gap between germline ends came to 17 bases. Full variable domain (missing parts from reference TRBV14 and TRBJ1-1): EAGVTQFPSHSVIEKGQTVTLRCDPISGHDNLYWYRRVMGKEIKFLLHFVKESKQDESGMPNNRFLAERTGGTYSTLKVQPAELEDSGVYFCASSLNPGQREAFFGQGTRLTVV.

The V gene is TRBV12-5, the J gene TRBJ2-7, with D unresolved. CDR3 size: 16 residues. The ends were cut back, 0 bases at V and 3 bases at J, with 15 bases in the middle. The germline V gene encodes CDR1 LGHNT and CDR2 FRNRAP. CDR3 loop: CASGLVKVFPRYEQYF. DNA for the CDR3: TGTGCTAGTGGTTTGGTAAAGGTGTTCCCCCGCTACGAGCAGTACTTC.

This chain uses TRBV7-9 with TRBJ2-7; D ambiguous. The V gene's germline CDR1 is SEHNR and CDR2 FQNEAQ (reference sequence). CDR3 length: 11 residues. With 4 bases removed from V and 2 bases from J, the gap between germline ends came to 3 bases. The CDR3 protein is CASSSAYEQYF. CDR3 nucleotide sequence: TGTGCCAGCAGCTCTGCCTACGAGCAGTACTTC. Supplemented by reference TRBV7-9 and TRBJ2-7, the full variable domain reads DTGVSQNPRHKITKRGQNVTFRCDPISEHNRLYWYRQTLGQGPEFLTYFQNEAQLEKSRLLSDRFSAERPKGSFSTLEIQRTEQGDSAMYLCASSSAYEQYFGPGTRLTVT.

CDR3 loop: CASSYHRGCTEAFF. For the CDR3, the DNA is TGTGCCAGCAGTTACCATCGGGGGTGCACTGAAGCTTTCTTT. The genes are TRBV6-6 and TRBJ1-1; tentatively, D is TRBD1 (5 bases). This CDR3 has 14 residues. Germline V CDR1 and CDR2: MNHNY, SVGAGI (reference sequence). Trimming stripped 2 bases from V and 4 bases from J, with 11 bases between.

This CDR3 is CASSRLAGGWFF. The CDR3 DNA follows: TGTGCCAGCAGCAGACTAGCGGGGGGATGGTTCTTC. The chain has TRBV7-2 and TRBJ2-1; 13 bases agree with TRBD2. J gave up 15 bases and V 5 bases, and 4 bases lay outside the gene matches. The length of the CDR3 is 12 residues. CDR1 SGHTA and CDR2 FQGNSA come from the germline V gene.

The chain is built from TRBV6-5 and TRBJ2-3, with unresolved D. Between the trimmed V and J ends, which lost 8 bases and 3 bases, there was a span of 6 bases. Germline V CDR1 and CDR2: MNHEY, SVGAGI. This CDR3 region has 11 residues. The CDR3 nucleotides read TGTGCCAGCTCTGTTACAGATACGCAGTATTTT. The encoded protein is CASSVTDTQYF.

The chain links TRBV2 to TRBJ2-7; the D call may be TRBD1 or TRBD2 (5 bases each). Germline V CDR1 and CDR2: SNHLY, FYNNEI. CDR3 length equals 16 residues. Trimming stripped 2 bases from V and 4 bases from J, with 18 bases between. The CDR3 region is CASSELGRGPLYEQYF. In DNA form, the CDR3 reads TGTGCCAGCAGTGAACTGGGTAGGGGACCCCTTTACGAGCAGTACTTC.

The chain's CDR3 is CASSQAAPLPGETQYF. The CDR3 nucleotides are TGCGCCAGCAGCCAAGCCGCACCGCTCCCCGGGGAGACCCAGTACTTC. The chain couples TRBV4-1 to TRBJ2-5; D remains ambiguous. Trimming pared 1 base from V and 5 bases from J, leaving 17 bases between. CDR3 size: 16 residues. Germline CDR1 reads MGHRA; CDR2 reads YSYEKL.

V gene TRBV5-6 combines with J gene TRBJ2-7; D is undetermined. Germline V lookup: CDR1 SGHDT, CDR2 YYEEEE. The CDR3 contains 14 residues. The germline V and J ends were trimmed by 1 base and 3 bases, with 11 bases remaining between them. The CDR3 DNA reads as TGTGCCAGCAGCTTGTTGGCGAGTAGCTACGAGCAGTACTTC. Translation gives CASSLLASSYEQYF.

The chain has TRBV7-9 and TRBJ2-7, with 8 bases aligning to TRBD1. CDR1 and CDR2 (germline): SEHNR, FQNEAQ (reference sequence). The V gene end was trimmed by 5 bases and the J gene end by 3 bases; junction bases not matched to a gene: 9. The CDR3 runs 15 residues. CDR3 bases: TGTGCCAGCAGCCCCTGGACAGGGCGGTTCTACGAGCAGTACTTC. It specifies CASSPWTGRFYEQYF.

The chain combines TRBV11-2 with TRBJ2-2, with TRBD1 identical over 7 bases. Trimming cost V 5 bases and J 7 bases; bases outside gene matches: 10. The length of the CDR3 is 15 residues. Germline loops: CDR1 SGHAT, CDR2 FQNNGV. The DNA of the CDR3 is TGTGCCAGCAGCATACGAAACAGGGGTATCGGGGAGCTGTTTTTT. The encoded protein is CASSIRNRGIGELFF.

The sample holds one count of this clone. The rearrangement joins TRBV5-1 to TRBJ2-7, with 9 bases fitting TRBD1. The V gene end was trimmed by 4 bases and the J gene end by 3 bases; junction bases not matched to a gene: 2. Germline values: CDR1 SGHRS, CDR2 YFSETQ. The CDR3 has 13 amino acids. The CDR3 bases are TGCGCCAGCAGCACGGGACAGGGCTACGAGCAGTACTTC. Protein sequence: CASSTGQGYEQYF.